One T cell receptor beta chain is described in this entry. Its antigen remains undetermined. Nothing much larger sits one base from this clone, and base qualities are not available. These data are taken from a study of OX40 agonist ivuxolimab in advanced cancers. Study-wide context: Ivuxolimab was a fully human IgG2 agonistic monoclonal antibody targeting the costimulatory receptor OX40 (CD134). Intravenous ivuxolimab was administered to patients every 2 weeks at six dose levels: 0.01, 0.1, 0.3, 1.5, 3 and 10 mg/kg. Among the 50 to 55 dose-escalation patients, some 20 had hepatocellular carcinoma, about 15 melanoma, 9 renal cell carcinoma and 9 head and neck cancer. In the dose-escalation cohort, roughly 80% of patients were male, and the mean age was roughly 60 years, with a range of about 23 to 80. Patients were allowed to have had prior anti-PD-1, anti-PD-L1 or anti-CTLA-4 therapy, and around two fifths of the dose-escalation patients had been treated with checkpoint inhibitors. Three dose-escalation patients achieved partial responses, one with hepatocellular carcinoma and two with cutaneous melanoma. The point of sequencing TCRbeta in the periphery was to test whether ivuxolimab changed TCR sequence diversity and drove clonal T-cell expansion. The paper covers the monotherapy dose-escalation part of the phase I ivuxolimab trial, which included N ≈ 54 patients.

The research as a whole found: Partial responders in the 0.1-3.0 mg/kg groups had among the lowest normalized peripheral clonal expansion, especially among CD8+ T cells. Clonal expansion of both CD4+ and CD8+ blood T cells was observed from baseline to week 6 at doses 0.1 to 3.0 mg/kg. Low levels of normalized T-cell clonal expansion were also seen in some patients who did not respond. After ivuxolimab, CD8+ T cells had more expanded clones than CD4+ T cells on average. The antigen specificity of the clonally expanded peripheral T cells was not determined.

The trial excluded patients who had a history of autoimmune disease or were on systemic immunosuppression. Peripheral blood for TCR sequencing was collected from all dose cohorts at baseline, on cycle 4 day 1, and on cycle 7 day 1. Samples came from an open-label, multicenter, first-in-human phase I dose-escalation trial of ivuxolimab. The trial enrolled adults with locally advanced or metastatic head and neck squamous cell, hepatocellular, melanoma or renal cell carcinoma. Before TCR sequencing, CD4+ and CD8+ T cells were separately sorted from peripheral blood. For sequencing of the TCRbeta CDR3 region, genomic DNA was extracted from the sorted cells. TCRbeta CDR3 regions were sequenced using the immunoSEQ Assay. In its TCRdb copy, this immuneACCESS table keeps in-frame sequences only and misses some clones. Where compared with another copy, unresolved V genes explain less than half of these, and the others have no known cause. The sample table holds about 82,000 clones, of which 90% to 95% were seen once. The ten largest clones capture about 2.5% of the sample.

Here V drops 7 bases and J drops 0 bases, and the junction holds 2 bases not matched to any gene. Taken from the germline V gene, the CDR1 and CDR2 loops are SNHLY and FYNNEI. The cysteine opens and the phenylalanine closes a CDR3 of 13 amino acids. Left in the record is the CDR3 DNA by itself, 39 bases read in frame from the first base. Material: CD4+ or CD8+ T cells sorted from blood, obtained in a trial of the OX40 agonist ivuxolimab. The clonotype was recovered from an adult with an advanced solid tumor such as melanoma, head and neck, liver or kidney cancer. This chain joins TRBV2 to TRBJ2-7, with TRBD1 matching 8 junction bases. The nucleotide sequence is TGTGCCAGCACGGGACAGGTCTCCTACGAGCAGTACTTC. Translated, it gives CASTGQVSYEQYF.